This T cell receptor (beta chain) was documented in a study of TIL therapy for anti-PD-1-resistant metastatic lung cancer. Study findings and constraints: This highly selected cohort may not generalize to typical lung cancer patients.

Germline V gene lookup returns CDR1 SGHRS and CDR2 YFSETQ. Trimming removed 0 bases from V and 2 bases from J; junction bases left unmatched: 9. The CDR3 sequence is 19 residues long. As for time point: pre-treatment sample, taken before nivolumab and TIL therapy. On this clone itself: Its antigen is unknown.

This was the immunoSEQ v3 assay. Assay: immunoSEQ multiplex PCR; the TCRdb copy retains only in-frame clones and omits some. Of about 21,000 clones in the sample, 70% to 80% were seen once. This material consisted of blood, taken at baseline. The chain joins TRBV5-1 to TRBJ2-7; TRBD2 agrees at 15 bases. This sequence originates from a person between 25 and 80 years old with non-small cell lung cancer. For the CDR3, the DNA is TGCGCCAGCAGCTTGGGTTGGACTAGCGGGAGGGGATCCACCTACGAGCAGTACTTC. Its translation is CASSLGWTSGRGSTYEQYF. The full variable domain, in which reference TRBV5-1 and TRBJ2-7 provide the parts outside the CDR3, is KAGVTQTPRYLIKTRGQQVTLSCSPISGHRSVSWYQQTPGQGLQFLFEYFSETQRNKGNFPGRFSGRQFSNSRSEMNVSTLELGDSALYLCASSLGWTSGRGSTYEQYFGPGTRLTVT.